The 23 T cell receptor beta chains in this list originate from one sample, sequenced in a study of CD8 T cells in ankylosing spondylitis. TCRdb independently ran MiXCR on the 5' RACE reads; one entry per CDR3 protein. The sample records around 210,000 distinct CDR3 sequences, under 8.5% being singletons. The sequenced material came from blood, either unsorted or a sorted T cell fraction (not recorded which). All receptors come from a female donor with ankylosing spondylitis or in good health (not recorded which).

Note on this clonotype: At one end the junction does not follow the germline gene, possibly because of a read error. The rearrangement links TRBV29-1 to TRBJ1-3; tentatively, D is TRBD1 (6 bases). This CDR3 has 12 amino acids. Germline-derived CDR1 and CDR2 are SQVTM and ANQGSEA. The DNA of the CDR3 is TGCAGCGTAACGGACAGAGGAAGCACCATATATTTT. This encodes CSVTDRGSTIYF.

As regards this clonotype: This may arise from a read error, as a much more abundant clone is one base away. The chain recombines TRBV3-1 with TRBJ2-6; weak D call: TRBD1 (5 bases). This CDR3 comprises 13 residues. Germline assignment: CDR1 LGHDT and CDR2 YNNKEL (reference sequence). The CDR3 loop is CASSQGGANALTF. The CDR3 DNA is TGTGCCAGCAGCCAAGGTGGGGCCAACGCCCTGACTTTC.

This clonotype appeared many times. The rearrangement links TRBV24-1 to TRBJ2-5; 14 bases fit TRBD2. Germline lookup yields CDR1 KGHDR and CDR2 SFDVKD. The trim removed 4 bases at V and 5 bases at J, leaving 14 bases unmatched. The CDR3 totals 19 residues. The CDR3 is CATSDQKTSGRAERETQYF. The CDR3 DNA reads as TGTGCCACCAGTGACCAGAAGACTAGCGGGAGGGCCGAGAGGGAGACCCAGTACTTC.

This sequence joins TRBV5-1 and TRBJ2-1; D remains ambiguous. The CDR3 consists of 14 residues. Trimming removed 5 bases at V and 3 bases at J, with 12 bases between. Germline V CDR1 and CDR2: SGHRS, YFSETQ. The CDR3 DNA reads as TGCGCCAGCAGAACTTCCCCCTTCTACAATGAGCAGTTCTTC. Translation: CASRTSPFYNEQFF.

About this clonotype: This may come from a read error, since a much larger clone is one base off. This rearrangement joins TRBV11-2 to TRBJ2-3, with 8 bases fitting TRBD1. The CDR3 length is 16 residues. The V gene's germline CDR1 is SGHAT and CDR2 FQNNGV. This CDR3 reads CAISSTYGQGKDTQYF. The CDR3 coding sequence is TGTGCCATCAGCTCCACATATGGACAGGGAAAAGATACGCAGTATTTT.

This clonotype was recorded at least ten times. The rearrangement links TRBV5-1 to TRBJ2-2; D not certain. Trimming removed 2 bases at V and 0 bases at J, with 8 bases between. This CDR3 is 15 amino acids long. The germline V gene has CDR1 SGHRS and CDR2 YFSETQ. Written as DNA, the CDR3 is TGCGCCAGCAGCTTCATCGCTACGAACACCGGGGAGCTGTTTTTT. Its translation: CASSFIATNTGELFF. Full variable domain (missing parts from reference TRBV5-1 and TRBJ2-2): KAGVTQTPRYLIKTRGQQVTLSCSPISGHRSVSWYQQTPGQGLQFLFEYFSETQRNKGNFPGRFSGRQFSNSRSEMNVSTLELGDSALYLCASSFIATNTGELFFGEGSRLTVL.

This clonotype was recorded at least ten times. CDR3 DNA sequence: TGTGCCAGCAGTTGGTCTGCCTTCTACAATGAGCAGTTCTTC. As protein: CASSWSAFYNEQFF. V and J are TRBV6-2 or TRBV6-3 and TRBJ2-1; D is ambiguous. V gave up 4 bases and J gave up 3 bases, with 10 bases separating them. The CDR3 runs to 14 residues. Germline values: CDR1 MNHEY, CDR2 SVGEGT.

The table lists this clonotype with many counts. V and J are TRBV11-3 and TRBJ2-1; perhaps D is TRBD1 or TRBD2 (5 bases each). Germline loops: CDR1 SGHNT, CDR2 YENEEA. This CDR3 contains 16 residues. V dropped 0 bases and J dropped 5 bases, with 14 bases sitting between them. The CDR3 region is CASSLDPGPGDNEQFF. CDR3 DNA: TGTGCCAGCAGCTTAGATCCAGGGCCCGGGGACAATGAGCAGTTCTTC.

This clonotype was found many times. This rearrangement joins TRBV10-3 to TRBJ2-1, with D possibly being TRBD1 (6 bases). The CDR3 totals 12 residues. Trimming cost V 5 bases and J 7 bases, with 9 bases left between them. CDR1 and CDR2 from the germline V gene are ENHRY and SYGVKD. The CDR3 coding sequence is TGTGCCATCAGTAGGGACAAGAATGAGCAGTTCTTC. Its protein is CAISRDKNEQFF.

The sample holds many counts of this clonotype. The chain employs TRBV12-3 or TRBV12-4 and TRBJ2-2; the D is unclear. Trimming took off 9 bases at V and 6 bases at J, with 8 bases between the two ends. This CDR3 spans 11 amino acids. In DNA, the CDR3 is TGTGCCAGTCTACGAGCCGGGGAGCTGTTTTTT. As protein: CASLRAGELFF.

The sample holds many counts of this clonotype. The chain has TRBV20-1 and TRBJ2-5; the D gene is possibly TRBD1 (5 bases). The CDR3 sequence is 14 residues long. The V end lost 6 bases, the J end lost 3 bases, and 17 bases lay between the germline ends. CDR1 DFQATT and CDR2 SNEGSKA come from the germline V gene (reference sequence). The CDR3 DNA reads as TGCAGTGCCGGGTTACGGGCAGGGAAAGAGACCCAGTACTTC. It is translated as CSAGLRAGKETQYF.

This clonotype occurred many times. CDR3 amino acids: CSARRIWASGRGETQYF. CDR3 DNA: TGCAGTGCTAGAAGGATTTGGGCTAGCGGGAGAGGAGAGACCCAGTACTTC. The chain is built from TRBV20-1 and TRBJ2-5; 10 bases are a match to TRBD2. This CDR3 is built from 17 residues. J gave up 4 bases and V 2 bases, and 13 bases lay outside the gene matches. CDR1 is DFQATT, CDR2 SNEGSKA, per germline (reference sequence).

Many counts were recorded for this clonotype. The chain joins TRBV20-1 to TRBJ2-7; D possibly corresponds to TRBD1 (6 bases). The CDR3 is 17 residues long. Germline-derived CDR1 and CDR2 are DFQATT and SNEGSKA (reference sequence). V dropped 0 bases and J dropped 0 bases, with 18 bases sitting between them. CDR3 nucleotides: TGCAGTGCTAGAGATCCGTACGACAGGACGACCTCCTACGAGCAGTACTTC. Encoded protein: CSARDPYDRTTSYEQYF.

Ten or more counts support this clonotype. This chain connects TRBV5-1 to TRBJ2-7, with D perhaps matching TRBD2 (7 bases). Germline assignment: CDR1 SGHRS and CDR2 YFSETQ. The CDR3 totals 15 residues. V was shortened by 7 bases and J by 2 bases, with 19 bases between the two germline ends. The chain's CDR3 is CASGGASSDTYEQYF. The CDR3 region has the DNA TGCGCCAGCGGGGGGGCGAGCTCAGATACCTACGAGCAGTACTTC.

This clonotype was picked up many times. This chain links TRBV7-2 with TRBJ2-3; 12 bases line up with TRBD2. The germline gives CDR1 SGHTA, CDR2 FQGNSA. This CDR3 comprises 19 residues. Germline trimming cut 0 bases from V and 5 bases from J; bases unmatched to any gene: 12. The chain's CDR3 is CASSLARLAGEGVKDTQYF. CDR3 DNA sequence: TGTGCCAGCAGCTTAGCCCGACTAGCGGGAGAGGGGGTGAAAGATACGCAGTATTTT.

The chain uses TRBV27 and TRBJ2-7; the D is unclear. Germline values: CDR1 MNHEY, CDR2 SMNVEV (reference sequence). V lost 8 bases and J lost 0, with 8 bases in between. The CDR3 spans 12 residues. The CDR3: CASAKDSYEQYF. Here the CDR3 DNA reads TGTGCCAGCGCGAAAGACTCCTACGAGCAGTACTTC.

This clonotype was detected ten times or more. CDR3: CSAPTGGNEKLFF. For the CDR3, the DNA is TGCAGTGCTCCTACAGGGGGAAATGAAAAACTGTTTTTT. The genes are TRBV20-1 and TRBJ1-4, with 8 bases aligning to TRBD1. With V trimmed by 5 bases and J by 5 bases, 4 bases remained unmatched. CDR1 DFQATT and CDR2 SNEGSKA come from the germline V gene (reference sequence). This CDR3 has 13 amino acids.

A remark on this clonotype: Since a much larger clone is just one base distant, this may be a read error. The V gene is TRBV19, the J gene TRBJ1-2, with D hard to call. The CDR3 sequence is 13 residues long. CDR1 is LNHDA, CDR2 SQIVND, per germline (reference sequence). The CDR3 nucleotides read TGTGCCAGTAGTATGGACGGGAACTATGGCCACACCTTC. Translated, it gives CASSMDGNYGHTF.

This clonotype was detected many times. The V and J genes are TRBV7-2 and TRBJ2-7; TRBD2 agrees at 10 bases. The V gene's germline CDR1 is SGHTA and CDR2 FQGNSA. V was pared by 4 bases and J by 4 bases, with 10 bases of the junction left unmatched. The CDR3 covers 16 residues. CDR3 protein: CASSSRSGRGWYEQYF. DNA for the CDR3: TGTGCCAGCAGCTCCAGGAGCGGGAGGGGCTGGTACGAGCAGTACTTC.

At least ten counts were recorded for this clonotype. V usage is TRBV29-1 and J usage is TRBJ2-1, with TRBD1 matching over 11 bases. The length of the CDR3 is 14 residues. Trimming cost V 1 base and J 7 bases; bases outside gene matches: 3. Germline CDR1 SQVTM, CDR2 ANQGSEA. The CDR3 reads CSVEGGTGGNEQFF. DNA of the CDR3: TGCAGCGTTGAAGGGGGGACAGGGGGTAATGAGCAGTTCTTC.

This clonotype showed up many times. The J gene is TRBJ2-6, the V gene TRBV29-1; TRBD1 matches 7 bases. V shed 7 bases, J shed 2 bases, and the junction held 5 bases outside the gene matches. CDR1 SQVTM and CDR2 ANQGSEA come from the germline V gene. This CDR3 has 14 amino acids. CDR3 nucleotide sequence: TGCAGCGCCATTGACAGGGCTGGGGCCAACGTCCTGACTTTC. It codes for CSAIDRAGANVLTF.

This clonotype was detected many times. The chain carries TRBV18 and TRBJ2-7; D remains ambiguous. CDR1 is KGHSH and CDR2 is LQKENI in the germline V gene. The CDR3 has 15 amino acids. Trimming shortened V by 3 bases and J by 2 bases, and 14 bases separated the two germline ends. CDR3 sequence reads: CASSPRDKLTYEQYF. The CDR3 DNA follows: TGTGCCAGCTCACCTAGAGACAAGCTGACCTACGAGCAGTACTTC.

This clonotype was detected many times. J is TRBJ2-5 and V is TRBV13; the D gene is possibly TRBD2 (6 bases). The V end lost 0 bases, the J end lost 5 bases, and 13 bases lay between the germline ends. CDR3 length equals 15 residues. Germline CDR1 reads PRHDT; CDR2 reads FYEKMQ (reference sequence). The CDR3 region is CASSLGLGGDETQYF. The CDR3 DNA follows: TGTGCCAGCAGCTTAGGCCTCGGAGGGGATGAGACCCAGTACTTC.